The 2 T cell receptor beta chains listed next were all sequenced from one sample in a study of cytomegalovirus exposure and HLA in healthy donors. The PCR employed 60 Vbeta primers together with 13 Jbeta primers. Data came from immunoSEQ multiplex PCR; TCRdb stores just in-frame clones and leaves some out. The specimen's table records approximately 190,000 clones. Material: PBMCs. Receptors originate from a boy aged 5-17 years in good health and CMV-seronegative.

The chain joins TRBV18 to TRBJ1-1; D is unresolved. This CDR3 spans 14 amino acids. The V end lost 3 bases, the J end lost 0 bases, and 8 bases lay between the germline ends. In germline, CDR1 is KGHSH, CDR2 LQKENI. This CDR3 reads CASSPAALNTEAFF. In nucleotides, the CDR3 is TGTGCCAGCTCACCGGCGGCACTGAACACTGAAGCTTTCTTT.

V gene TRBV5-4 combines with J gene TRBJ2-7; TRBD1 matches at 12 bases. This CDR3 contains 16 residues. Losses at the gene ends were 4 bases for V and 1 base for J; bases not matched to a gene: 6. CDR1 and CDR2 (germline): SGHNT, YYREEE (reference sequence). CDR3 amino acids: CASSTRDRGRSYEQYF. The DNA of the CDR3 is TGTGCCAGCAGCACCAGGGACAGGGGGCGATCCTACGAGCAGTACTTC.